Below, 9 T cell receptor beta chains from the same sample are listed, as sequenced in a study of blood T cell repertoires in COVID-19. The assay was immunoSEQ multiplex PCR, and TCRdb's table has in-frame clones only and misses some. Of 230,000 or so clones in the sample, around four fifths were seen once. The specimen sequenced was peripheral blood. The origin of the receptors is a man between 35 and 55 years old with active or convalescent COVID-19.

V is TRBV28 and J is TRBJ2-1; D unclear. Trimming removed 5 bases at V and 6 bases at J, with 5 bases between. Germline CDR1 reads MDHEN; CDR2 reads SYDVKM. The CDR3 totals 11 residues. For the CDR3, the DNA is TGTGCCAGCAGTCTTATCAATGAGCAGTTCTTC. Its translation: CASSLINEQFF.

The rearrangement uses TRBV10-3 and TRBJ1-5; D is unresolved. Germline V lookup: CDR1 ENHRY, CDR2 SYGVKD. The CDR3 runs to 14 residues. Between the trimmed V and J ends, which lost 1 base and 4 bases, there was a span of 8 bases. Here the CDR3 reads CAISEWEGNQPQHF. The CDR3 DNA reads as TGTGCCATCAGTGAGTGGGAGGGAAATCAGCCCCAGCATTTT.

The rearrangement joins TRBV5-1 to TRBJ2-5; D perhaps matches TRBD1 (6 bases). CDR1 is SGHRS and CDR2 is YFSETQ in the germline V gene. V lost 5 bases, J lost 1 base, and 15 bases lay in between. The CDR3 extends over 15 amino acids. The CDR3 protein is CASRIDGQPQETQYF. The CDR3 region has the DNA TGCGCCAGCAGGATTGACGGACAGCCCCAAGAGACCCAGTACTTC.

The chain uses TRBV6-2 or TRBV6-3 and TRBJ2-1; the D gene is possibly TRBD1 (5 bases). The germline gives CDR1 MNHEY, CDR2 SVGEGT. Trimming cost V 5 bases and J 8 bases, with 10 bases left between them. The CDR3 is 12 amino acids. CDR3 DNA: TGTGCCAGCAGTAACAGGAACCATGAGCAGTTCTTC. Its protein product is CASSNRNHEQFF.

In this sample, this clone turned up once. The CDR3 DNA follows: TGTGCCAGCAGTGAAGGCACTAGCGGGAACAACGAGCAGTACTTC. It encodes CASSEGTSGNNEQYF. The genes are TRBV6-1 and TRBJ2-7; 10 bases are shared with TRBD2. The CDR3 spans 15 residues. From germline, CDR1 is MNHNS and CDR2 SASEGT. Trimming removed 1 base from V and 5 bases from J; junction bases left unmatched: 5.

The V call is TRBV15, the J call TRBJ1-2, with 10 bases aligning to TRBD1. With V trimmed by 0 bases and J by 4 bases, 11 bases remained unmatched. The CDR3 is made up of 18 amino acids. Germline V gene sequence: CDR1 LNHNV, CDR2 YYDKDF (reference sequence). CDR3 loop: CATSRERGQGTTVYGYTF. The DNA for the CDR3 is TGTGCCACCAGCAGAGAGCGGGGACAGGGGACTACCGTCTATGGCTACACCTTC.

The chain uses TRBV12-1 and TRBJ2-7; the DNA was not compared with TRBD2, the D call given in the table. TRBV12-1 is flagged as a pseudogene. CDR3 length equals 15 residues. The CDR3: CASSPDLGGTYEQYF. CDR3 bases: TGTGCCAGCAGCCCGGACCTGGGAGGGACCTACGAGCAGTACTTC.

The chain uses TRBV11-3 and TRBJ1-2, with 7 bases identical to TRBD1. Germline CDR1 reads SGHNT; CDR2 reads YENEEA. Germline trimming cut 1 base from V and 1 base from J; bases unmatched to any gene: 9. The CDR3 consists of 17 residues. The CDR3 reads CASSLAYPGQINYGYTF. The DNA for the CDR3 is TGTGCCAGCAGCTTAGCTTACCCGGGACAGATTAACTATGGCTACACCTTC. The full variable domain, rest sourced from reference TRBV11-3 and TRBJ1-2, is EAGVVQSPRYKIIEKKQPVAFWCNPISGHNTLYWYLQNLGQGPELLIRYENEEAVDDSQLPKDRFSAERLKGVDSTLKIQPAELGDSAVYLCASSLAYPGQINYGYTFGSGTRLTVV.

In this sample, this clone turned up once. The V gene is TRBV30, the J gene TRBJ1-1; D is undetermined. This CDR3 region has 14 residues. CDR1 is GTSNPN, CDR2 SVGIG, per germline (reference sequence). V was shortened by 0 bases and J by 3 bases, with 11 bases between the two germline ends. For the CDR3, the DNA is TGTGCCTGGAGTGTCCTTGGTCGCGACACTGAAGCTTTCTTT. Protein sequence: CAWSVLGRDTEAFF.